This TCR beta chain emerged from a study of blood T cells in healthy people across ages. Notes on this clonotype: Its antigen is as yet unknown.

PCR was performed a second time for roughly 7 to 11 cycles using a sample-barcoded 5' primer and a J-beta primer mix. TCRdb re-derived calls from the 5' RACE reads in MiXCR, one entry per CDR3 protein. The sample has 700,000 to 850,000 distinct CDR3 sequences; 35% to 40% are singletons. Germline V gene lookup returns CDR1 MNHEY and CDR2 SVGEGT. The V and J ends lost 6 bases and 2 bases respectively, with 8 bases between them. This CDR3 region has 13 residues. Whole-study results and caveats: No one knew whether donors had CMV, which possibly confounded expanded clonotype changes. Older age coincided with a roughly linear decline in TCR beta diversity per million T cells.

The study recruited healthy Caucasian donors from Russia who were aged about 6 to 95. This rearrangement joins TRBV6-2 or TRBV6-3 to TRBJ1-5; D is uncertain. The sample consisted of blood. The sequence was obtained from a man younger than 30 in good health. CDR3 region: CASSGIGNQPQHF. CDR3 bases: TGTGCCAGCAGCGGTATCGGCAATCAGCCCCAGCATTTT.